This entry lists 17 T cell receptor beta chains sequenced from one sample in a study of OX40 agonist ivuxolimab in advanced cancers. Data came from immunoSEQ multiplex PCR; TCRdb stores just in-frame clones and leaves some out. The data contain some 130,000 clones, just over 90% of them singletons. Sequencing used CD4+ or CD8+ T cells sorted from blood, obtained in a trial of the OX40 agonist ivuxolimab. All receptors come from an adult with an advanced solid tumor such as melanoma, head and neck, liver or kidney cancer.

The table lists this clone with a few counts. The chain combines TRBV7-9 with TRBJ1-5; D uncertain. Germline CDR1 and CDR2: SEHNR and FQNEAQ (reference sequence). The V and J ends lost 5 bases and 10 bases respectively, with 15 bases between them. This CDR3 is 13 amino acids long. CDR3 sequence reads: CASSPGPSEPQHF. DNA of the CDR3: TGTGCCAGCAGCCCCGGCCCGTCTGAACCCCAGCATTTT.

V and J are TRBV19 and TRBJ1-5, with D perhaps TRBD1 (6 bases). Trimming pared 4 bases from V and 7 bases from J, leaving 11 bases between. The CDR3 has 13 residues. The germline V gene has CDR1 LNHDA and CDR2 SQIVND (reference sequence). The CDR3 DNA follows: TGTGCCAGTAGTAGGGGGCGCGGACAGCCCCAGCATTTT. Translated: CASSRGRGQPQHF.

CDR3 residues: CASSSAGGETQYF. For the CDR3, the DNA is TGTGCCAGCAGCTCAGCGGGGGGGGAGACCCAGTACTTC. The chain has TRBV27 and TRBJ2-5, with TRBD2 matching over 10 bases. CDR3 length: 13 amino acids. The junction had 3 bases not matched to a gene; V was cut back by 6 bases and J by 5 bases. Germline CDR1 reads MNHEY; CDR2 reads SMNVEV (reference sequence).

The chain couples TRBV10-3 to TRBJ1-5; TRBD1 might be the D (5 bases). Germline-derived CDR1 and CDR2 are ENHRY and SYGVKD. Deletions cut 3 bases from V and 3 bases from J, with 12 bases between. The CDR3 spans 15 residues. The CDR3 loop reads CAISEWQGVNQPQHF. DNA for the CDR3: TGTGCCATCAGTGAATGGCAGGGAGTCAATCAGCCCCAGCATTTT.

This sequence joins TRBV7-9 and TRBJ2-7; 11 bases match TRBD2. With V trimmed by 4 bases and J by 2 bases, 4 bases remained unmatched. In germline, CDR1 is SEHNR, CDR2 FQNEAQ (reference sequence). There are 15 residues in the CDR3. This chain's CDR3 is CASSSTSGVPYEQYF. The CDR3 DNA follows: TGTGCCAGCAGCTCGACTAGCGGGGTTCCCTACGAGCAGTACTTC.

The genes are TRBV11-3 and TRBJ2-3; 9 positions agree with TRBD2. The CDR3 is made up of 14 amino acids. V shed 8 bases and J 2 bases; nucleotides not matched to a gene: 5. From germline, CDR1 is SGHNT and CDR2 YENEEA. The CDR3 protein is CASSGTSSTDTQYF. The CDR3 DNA is TGTGCCAGCTCCGGGACTAGCTCCACAGATACGCAGTATTTT.

J is TRBJ1-2 and V is TRBV30; D gene ambiguous. CDR1 is GTSNPN and CDR2 is SVGIG in the germline V gene (reference sequence). The V end was cut by 1 base, the J end by 1 base, with 7 bases between. The CDR3 sequence is 13 residues long. The chain's CDR3 is CAWSAQVNYGYTF. For the CDR3, the DNA is TGTGCCTGGAGTGCGCAGGTTAACTATGGCTACACCTTC.

The chain couples TRBV27 to TRBJ1-1; TRBD1 agrees at 7 bases. In germline, CDR1 is MNHEY, CDR2 SMNVEV (reference sequence). CDR3 length equals 17 residues. Trimming cost V 5 bases and J 5 bases; bases outside gene matches: 17. Here the CDR3 DNA reads TGTGCCAGCAGTCCTCACCAGGGGCGACAGGGTGTAACTGAAGCTTTCTTT. Residues: CASSPHQGRQGVTEAFF.

This chain connects TRBV6-5 to TRBJ2-7; the D gene is possibly TRBD2 (5 bases). The V gene lost 2 bases and the J gene lost 0 bases, with 11 bases spanning the gap. Germline CDR1 and CDR2: MNHEY and SVGAGI. The CDR3 is 15 amino acids. CDR3 amino acids: CASSYRRGSSYEQYF. The DNA for the CDR3 is TGTGCCAGCAGTTACCGTAGAGGGTCCTCCTACGAGCAGTACTTC.

V usage is TRBV7-3 and J usage is TRBJ1-1; D may be TRBD1 (5 bases). The length of the CDR3 is 13 residues. The V end was cut by 6 bases, the J end by 8 bases, with 16 bases between. The germline V gene encodes CDR1 SGHTA and CDR2 FQGTGA. The CDR3 region has the DNA TGTGCCAGCAGGATATGGGGACCCCTCGAAGCTTTCTTT. It translates to CASRIWGPLEAFF.

This chain joins TRBV6-5 and TRBJ1-1; D remains unclear. This CDR3 is 12 amino acids long. Germline CDR1 MNHEY, CDR2 SVGAGI. The ends were cut back, 8 bases at V and 3 bases at J, with 10 bases in the middle. CDR3 protein: CASARGDTEAFF. CDR3 bases: TGTGCCAGCGCCCGGGGAGACACTGAAGCTTTCTTT.

This sequence joins TRBV7-3 and TRBJ1-1; possible D gene TRBD1, 5 bases. Germline values: CDR1 SGHTA, CDR2 FQGTGA. The length of the CDR3 is 14 residues. The V and J ends lost 5 bases and 4 bases respectively, with 14 bases between them. Here the CDR3 DNA reads TGTGCCAGCAGCCACTCGGCGGGGACCACTGAAGCTTTCTTT. This translates into CASSHSAGTTEAFF.

The rearrangement uses TRBV30 and TRBJ1-2; D is uncertain. Germline values: CDR1 GTSNPN, CDR2 SVGIG (reference sequence). V lost 0 bases to trimming and J lost 4 bases, with 15 bases between them. The CDR3 is 15 residues long. The CDR3 DNA follows: TGTGCCTGGAGTGTAGGGCTCAGGCCCGCCTATGGCTACACCTTC. Protein product: CAWSVGLRPAYGYTF.

The chain uses TRBV6-5 and TRBJ2-1, with TRBD2 matching 9 bases. The CDR3 spans 15 residues. Germline assignment: CDR1 MNHEY and CDR2 SVGAGI. The V and J ends lost 1 base and 8 bases, in that order; junction bases with no gene match: 6. The CDR3 DNA sequence: TGTGCCAGCAGTTACTTAGCGGGAGTTGGGTATGAGCAGTTCTTC. It is translated as CASSYLAGVGYEQFF.

The gene calls are TRBV7-6 and TRBJ2-1, with 9 bases that match TRBD2. V gave up 3 bases and J gave up 2 bases; unmatched junction bases: 5. This CDR3 is built from 16 residues. Germline values: CDR1 SGHVS, CDR2 FNYEAQ. The CDR3 spells CASSLYAGGPYNEQFF. In nucleotides, the CDR3 is TGTGCCAGCAGCTTGTATGCGGGAGGGCCCTACAATGAGCAGTTCTTC.

The V gene is TRBV9, the J gene TRBJ2-1; tentatively, D is TRBD2 (5 bases). CDR3 length: 15 residues. Trimming took 0 bases from V and 2 from J, leaving 9 bases between them. CDR1 is SGDLS and CDR2 is YYNGEE in the germline V gene. The DNA of the CDR3 is TGTGCCAGCAGCGTAGGAGTAGCGCCCTACAATGAGCAGTTCTTC. Protein product: CASSVGVAPYNEQFF.

V is TRBV5-1 and J is TRBJ1-4; D is uncertain. Germline CDR1 reads SGHRS; CDR2 reads YFSETQ. The CDR3 loop spans 14 amino acids. Trimming left V 0 bases short and J 3 bases short, with 6 bases between. CDR3 region: CASSLGLPNEKLFF. CDR3 nucleotides: TGCGCCAGCAGCTTGGGGCTTCCTAATGAAAAACTGTTTTTT.